The rows below give T cell receptor beta chains drawn from one sample of a study of identical twins. Each CDR3 protein gets one entry after TCRdb re-called the 5' RACE reads with MiXCR. The repertoire holds approximately 230,000 distinct CDR3 sequences, with 5.5% to 7.5% as singletons. A further study also used this sample, focusing on T cells expressing NK-cell markers.

The sequencing input was CD8+ T cells sorted from blood. Source of these receptors: a woman aged 18-29 years in good health. CDR3s include the opening cysteine and the closing phenylalanine or tryptophan.

V gene: TRBV12-3/TRBV12-4; CDR3 protein: CASTQQGFGYTF
V gene: TRBV18; CDR3 protein: CASSQTETSYEQYF
V gene: TRBV7-9; CDR3 protein: CASSHRQGSYEQYF
V gene: TRBV29-1; CDR3 protein: CSVCTGSATEAFF
V gene: TRBV12-3/TRBV12-4; CDR3 protein: CASSLSSGGRGTQYF
V gene: TRBV6-2/TRBV6-3; CDR3 protein: CASSDLWNEQFF
V gene: TRBV11-2; CDR3 protein: CASSLVPGSYTGELFF
V gene: TRBV20-1; CDR3 protein: CSAQPGLHSYNEQFF
V gene: TRBV27; CDR3 protein: CASGPQGYPGYTF
V gene: TRBV27; CDR3 protein: CASSFLAGTYNEQFF
V gene: TRBV7-6; CDR3 protein: CASSLEADTDTQYF
V gene: TRBV9; CDR3 protein: CASSVDSVGYTDTQYF
V gene: TRBV4-1; CDR3 protein: CASSQEQGRVEKLFF
V gene: TRBV12-3/TRBV12-4; CDR3 protein: CASRTPDGTESSYNEQFF
V gene: TRBV11-2; CDR3 protein: CASSLSPSSRREQFF
V gene: TRBV5-1; CDR3 protein: CASSGGLAGGPGDEQFF
V gene: TRBV7-9; CDR3 protein: CASSLDAGEAFF
V gene: TRBV20-1; CDR3 protein: CSATSGGPREQFF
V gene: TRBV9; CDR3 protein: CASSVVQGINTDTQYF
V gene: TRBV12-3/TRBV12-4; CDR3 protein: CASSLRGEKLFF
V gene: TRBV9; CDR3 protein: CASSGGEDGTGVYGYTF
V gene: TRBV7-9; CDR3 protein: CASSHLGAGGETQYF
V gene: TRBV5-6; CDR3 protein: CASSLFGLEQYF
V gene: TRBV9; CDR3 protein: CASSPRTGGFYGYTF
V gene: TRBV6-5; CDR3 protein: CARSPGNEQFF
V gene: TRBV7-8; CDR3 protein: CASSEQGNGGLYGYTF
V gene: TRBV19; CDR3 protein: CASSIGTTNEQFF
V gene: TRBV16; CDR3 protein: CASSHTRGQGSGETQYF
V gene: TRBV20-1; CDR3 protein: CSANAGPLEQYF
V gene: TRBV6-5; CDR3 protein: CASRLGGNTEAFF
V gene: TRBV20-1; CDR3 protein: CSATRTSGHYEQYF
V gene: TRBV24-1; CDR3 protein: CATSKENTGELFF
V gene: TRBV7-9; CDR3 protein: CASSLVGGRGNEQFF
V gene: TRBV12-3/TRBV12-4; CDR3 protein: CASRIAGGGNEQFF
V gene: TRBV9; CDR3 protein: CASSVDYGANEQYF
V gene: TRBV6-5; CDR3 protein: CASSWQGALDTEAFF
V gene: TRBV12-3/TRBV12-4; CDR3 protein: CASTLAGGGRDEQFF
V gene: TRBV7-8; CDR3 protein: CASTKNLAGGDNEQFF
V gene: TRBV6-2/TRBV6-3; CDR3 protein: CASSYRLIGTGGLGELFF
V gene: TRBV4-1; CDR3 protein: CASSPGQVNVGYGYTF
V gene: TRBV2; CDR3 protein: CASRGLRQYF
V gene: TRBV2; CDR3 protein: CAITRGEQYF
V gene: TRBV4-3; CDR3 protein: CASSQDIPRSPRYEQYF
V gene: TRBV7-9; CDR3 protein: CASSELDGDTQYF
V gene: TRBV12-3/TRBV12-4; CDR3 protein: CASSFGSGGVNEQFF
V gene: TRBV5-1; CDR3 protein: CASSLALAGTNEQFF
V gene: TRBV29-1; CDR3 protein: CSVWGADTGELFF
V gene: TRBV6-6; CDR3 protein: CASSHSGEQFF
V gene: TRBV27; CDR3 protein: CASSLNFPNNEQFF
V gene: TRBV2; CDR3 protein: CASRGERTDTQYF
V gene: TRBV9; CDR3 protein: CASSASGTAKNIQYF
V gene: TRBV4-2; CDR3 protein: CASSPGGSEEQYF
V gene: TRBV9; CDR3 protein: CASGGTRNEQFF
V gene: TRBV30; CDR3 protein: CAWKGVGNTIYF